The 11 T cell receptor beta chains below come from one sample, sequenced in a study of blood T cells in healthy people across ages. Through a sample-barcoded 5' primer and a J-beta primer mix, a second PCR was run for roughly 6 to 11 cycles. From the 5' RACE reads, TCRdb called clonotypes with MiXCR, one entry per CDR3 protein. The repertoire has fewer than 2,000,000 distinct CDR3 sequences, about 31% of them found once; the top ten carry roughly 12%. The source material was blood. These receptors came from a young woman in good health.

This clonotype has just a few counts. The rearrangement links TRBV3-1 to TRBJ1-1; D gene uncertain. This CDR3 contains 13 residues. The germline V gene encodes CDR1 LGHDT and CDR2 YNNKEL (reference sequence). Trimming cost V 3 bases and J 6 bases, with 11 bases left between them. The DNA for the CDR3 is TGTGCCAGCAGCCAGGGAAAGATAGCTGAAGCTTTCTTT. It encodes CASSQGKIAEAFF.

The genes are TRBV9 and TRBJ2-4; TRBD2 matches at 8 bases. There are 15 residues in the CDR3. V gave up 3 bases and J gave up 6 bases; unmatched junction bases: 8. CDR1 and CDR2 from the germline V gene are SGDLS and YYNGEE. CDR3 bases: TGTGCCAGCAGCGGCGCTAGCGGGCTGACAAACATTCAGTACTTC. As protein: CASSGASGLTNIQYF. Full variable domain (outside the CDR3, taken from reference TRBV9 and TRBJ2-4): DSGVTQTPKHLITATGQRVTLRCSPRSGDLSVYWYQQSLDQGLQFLIQYYNGEERAKGNILERFSAQQFPDLHSELNLSSLELGDSALYFCASSGASGLTNIQYFGAGTRLSVL.

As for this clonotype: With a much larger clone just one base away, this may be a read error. CDR3 loop: CSVTGRQGGYEQYF. The CDR3 nucleotides are TGCAGCGTGACGGGGAGACAGGGGGGCTACGAGCAGTACTTC. The V gene is TRBV29-1, the J gene TRBJ2-7; TRBD1 matches 9 bases. The CDR3 is 14 amino acids. Germline CDR1 SQVTM, CDR2 ANQGSEA. V was clipped by 6 bases and J by 3 bases; unmatched bases: 9.

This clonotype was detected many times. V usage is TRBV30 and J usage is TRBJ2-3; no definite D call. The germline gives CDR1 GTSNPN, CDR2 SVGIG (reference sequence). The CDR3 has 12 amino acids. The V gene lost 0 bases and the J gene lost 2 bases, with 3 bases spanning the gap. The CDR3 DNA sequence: TGTGCCTGGAGTGTCTCCACAGATACGCAGTATTTT. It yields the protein CAWSVSTDTQYF.

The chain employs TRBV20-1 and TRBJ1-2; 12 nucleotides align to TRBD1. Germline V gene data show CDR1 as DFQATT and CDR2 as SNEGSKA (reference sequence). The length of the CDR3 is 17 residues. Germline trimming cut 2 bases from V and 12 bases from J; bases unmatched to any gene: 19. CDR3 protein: CSARPGQGADFSAGHTF. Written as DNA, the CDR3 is TGCAGTGCTAGACCGGGACAGGGGGCAGACTTTTCGGCCGGCCACACCTTC.

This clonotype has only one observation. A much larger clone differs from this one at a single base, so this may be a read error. The CDR3 sequence is CATTRAAVGDGYTF. As DNA, the CDR3 is TGTGCGACCACCCGTGCGGCAGTGGGAGATGGCTACACCTTC. This chain joins TRBV12-3 or TRBV12-4 and TRBJ1-2; D not resolved. The length of the CDR3 is 14 residues.

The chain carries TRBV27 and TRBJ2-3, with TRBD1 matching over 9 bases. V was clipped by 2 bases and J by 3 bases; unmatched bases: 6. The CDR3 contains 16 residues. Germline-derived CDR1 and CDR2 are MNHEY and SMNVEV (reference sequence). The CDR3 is CASSLPGTGKTDTQYF. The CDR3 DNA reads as TGTGCCAGCAGTTTACCAGGGACAGGGAAAACAGATACGCAGTATTTT.

CDR3 coding DNA: TGCAGTGCTAGTATGCATAGCACAGATACGCAGTATTTT. Protein: CSASMHSTDTQYF. This chain links TRBV20-1 with TRBJ2-3; no clear D gene. Germline lookup yields CDR1 DFQATT and CDR2 SNEGSKA (reference sequence). V dropped 3 bases and J dropped 0 bases, with 7 bases sitting between them. The CDR3 is 13 amino acids.

CDR3 sequence (DNA): TGTGCCAGCAGTGCGAAGGCAGGGGGGAAGCCCCAGCATTTT. Translated: CASSAKAGGKPQHF. The rearrangement uses TRBV27 and TRBJ1-5; 7 bases map to TRBD1. CDR1 MNHEY and CDR2 SMNVEV come from the germline V gene (reference sequence). The V segment lost 5 bases and the J segment 8 bases; nucleotides outside the gene matches: 9. The CDR3 is 14 amino acids.

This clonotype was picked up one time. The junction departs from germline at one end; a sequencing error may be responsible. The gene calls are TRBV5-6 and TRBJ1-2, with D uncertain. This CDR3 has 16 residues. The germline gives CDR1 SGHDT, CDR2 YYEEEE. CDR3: CASSLNGPLANNGYTF. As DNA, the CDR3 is TGTGCCAGCAGCTTGAATGGACCGTTAGCTAACAATGGCTACACCTTC.

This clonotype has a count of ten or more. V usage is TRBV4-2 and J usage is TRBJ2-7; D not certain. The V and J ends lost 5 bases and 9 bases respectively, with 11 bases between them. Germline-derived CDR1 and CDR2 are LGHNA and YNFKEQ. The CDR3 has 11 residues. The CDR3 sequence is CASSAEYRQYF. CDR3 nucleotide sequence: TGTGCCAGCAGCGCAGAGTACAGGCAGTACTTC.